These T cell receptor beta chains were read from a single sample in a study of PD-1 blockade in classical Hodgkin lymphoma. Assay used: immunoSEQ multiplex PCR; TCRdb lists only in-frame clones, some missing. This sample carries more than 140,000 clones, approximately 81% of them seen once, and the ten largest clones take about 9.3%. This material consisted of peripheral blood mononuclear cells (PBMCs), taken before the second cycle of nivolumab. The receptors derive from a human donor with classical Hodgkin lymphoma. CDR3s include the opening cysteine and the closing phenylalanine or tryptophan. The D gene is left open where the match is weak. Clone size is stated in some rows and not others, as once, few, many or a class when expanded.

CDR3 protein: CASSSDRVYEQYF; CDR3 DNA: TGTGCCAGCAGCAGCGACAGAGTCTACGAGCAGTACTTC; V gene: TRBV6-5; J gene: TRBJ2-7; clone size: few; D gene: .
CDR3 protein: CASAARYRVGYTF; CDR3 DNA: TGCGCCAGCGCCGCCCGATACAGGGTTGGCTACACCTTC; V gene: TRBV5-1; J gene: TRBJ1-2; clone size: many; D gene: .
CDR3 protein: CASSYGTGLHSPLHF; CDR3 DNA: TGTGCCAGCAGTTACGGCACAGGGTTACATTCACCCCTCCACTTT; V gene: TRBV6-5; J gene: TRBJ1-6; clone size: .; D gene: .
CDR3 protein: CASSLNHFAYNEQFF; CDR3 DNA: TGTGCCAGCAGCTTAAACCATTTCGCCTACAATGAGCAGTTCTTC; V gene: TRBV7-3; J gene: TRBJ2-1; clone size: .; D gene: .
CDR3 protein: CASMTSMNTEAFF; CDR3 DNA: TGTGCCAGCATGACATCAATGAACACTGAAGCTTTCTTT; V gene: TRBV2; J gene: TRBJ1-1; clone size: once; D gene: .
CDR3 protein: CASSLTGSSYNSPLHF; CDR3 DNA: TGTGCCAGTAGTCTGACAGGAAGCTCCTATAATTCACCCCTCCACTTT; V gene: TRBV19; J gene: TRBJ1-6; clone size: .; D gene: .
CDR3 protein: CASSPQGLETQYF; CDR3 DNA: TGTGCCAGCTCACCACAGGGTTTGGAGACCCAGTACTTC; V gene: TRBV18; J gene: TRBJ2-5; clone size: .; D gene: .
CDR3 protein: CASSISGGMVTGELFF; CDR3 DNA: TGTGCCAGTAGTATTAGCGGGGGGATGGTCACCGGGGAGCTGTTTTTT; V gene: TRBV19; J gene: TRBJ2-2; clone size: .; D gene: TRBD2
CDR3 protein: CASRQPGQGRFYEQYF; CDR3 DNA: TGTGCCAGCAGACAGCCGGGACAGGGGCGATTCTACGAGCAGTACTTC; V gene: TRBV7-9; J gene: TRBJ2-7; clone size: .; D gene: TRBD1
CDR3 protein: CASSSVGQQYSNQPQHF; CDR3 DNA: TGTGCCAGCAGTTCGGTCGGACAGCAATATAGCAATCAGCCCCAGCATTTT; V gene: TRBV27; J gene: TRBJ1-5; clone size: .; D gene: .
CDR3 protein: CASSHFGEQFF; CDR3 DNA: TGTGCCAGCAGCCATTTCGGGGAGCAGTTCTTC; V gene: TRBV11-2; J gene: TRBJ2-1; clone size: .; D gene: .
CDR3 protein: CASSPRAGQGENEQFF; CDR3 DNA: TGTGCCAGCAGCCCAAGAGCGGGACAGGGTGAAAATGAGCAGTTCTTC; V gene: TRBV7-3; J gene: TRBJ2-1; clone size: .; D gene: TRBD1
CDR3 protein: CASSPPRDRVNNEQFF; CDR3 DNA: TGTGCCAGCTCACCACCGCGGGACAGGGTCAACAATGAGCAGTTCTTC; V gene: TRBV18; J gene: TRBJ2-1; clone size: .; D gene: TRBD1
CDR3 protein: CASRNTGGSRGYTF; CDR3 DNA: TGTGCCAGCAGGAACACAGGGGGATCCAGGGGCTACACCTTC; V gene: TRBV2; J gene: TRBJ1-2; clone size: .; D gene: TRBD1
CDR3 protein: CASSYSGGSNQPQHF; CDR3 DNA: TGTGCCAGCAGCTACAGTGGAGGAAGCAATCAGCCCCAGCATTTT; V gene: TRBV6-5; J gene: TRBJ1-5; clone size: .; D gene: .
CDR3 protein: CASSVGGLAGASYEQYF; CDR3 DNA: TGTGCCAGCAGCGTAGGGGGACTAGCGGGGGCATCTTACGAGCAGTACTTC; V gene: TRBV9; J gene: TRBJ2-7; clone size: .; D gene: TRBD2
CDR3 protein: CASSPGTGYHEQYF; CDR3 DNA: TGTGCCAGCAGTCCCGGGACAGGGTACCACGAGCAGTACTTC; V gene: TRBV6-5; J gene: TRBJ2-7; clone size: .; D gene: TRBD1
CDR3 protein: CASSTYSKNTGELFF; CDR3 DNA: TGTGCCAGCAGCACGTATTCCAAGAACACCGGGGAGCTGTTTTTT; V gene: TRBV6-5; J gene: TRBJ2-2; clone size: .; D gene: .
CDR3 protein: CSAGRTGAEAFF; CDR3 DNA: TGCAGCGCCGGGCGAACAGGGGCTGAAGCTTTCTTT; V gene: TRBV29-1; J gene: TRBJ1-1; clone size: .; D gene: TRBD1
CDR3 protein: CASSPTLGISQETQYF; CDR3 DNA: TGTGCCAGCAGCCCAACCCTGGGAATATCCCAAGAGACCCAGTACTTC; V gene: TRBV28; J gene: TRBJ2-5; clone size: .; D gene: .
CDR3 protein: CASSVGGSFYEQYF; CDR3 DNA: TGTGCCAGCAGCGTAGGCGGGAGTTTTTACGAGCAGTACTTC; V gene: TRBV9; J gene: TRBJ2-7; clone size: .; D gene: TRBD2
CDR3 protein: CASSRQGGTEAFF; CDR3 DNA: TGTGCCAGCAGCCGACAGGGTGGGACTGAAGCTTTCTTT; V gene: TRBV2; J gene: TRBJ1-1; clone size: .; D gene: TRBD1
CDR3 protein: CASSPTGTGGTQPQHF; CDR3 DNA: TGTGCCAGCTCACCAACGGGGACAGGGGGCACTCAGCCCCAGCATTTT; V gene: TRBV18; J gene: TRBJ1-5; clone size: .; D gene: TRBD1
CDR3 protein: CASSLGGQINTGELFF; CDR3 DNA: TGCGCCAGCAGCTTGGGGGGACAGATAAACACCGGGGAGCTGTTTTTT; V gene: TRBV5-1; J gene: TRBJ2-2; clone size: .; D gene: TRBD1
CDR3 protein: CASSPAGRETQYF; CDR3 DNA: TGTGCCAGCTCACCAGCCGGACGGGAGACCCAGTACTTC; V gene: TRBV18; J gene: TRBJ2-5; clone size: .; D gene: .
CDR3 protein: CASSPAYEQYF; CDR3 DNA: TGTGCCAGCAGCCCCGCCTACGAGCAGTACTTC; V gene: TRBV13; J gene: TRBJ2-7; clone size: .; D gene: .
CDR3 protein: CASSPDRANYGYTF; CDR3 DNA: TGTGCCAGCAGCCCAGACAGAGCTAACTATGGCTACACCTTC; V gene: TRBV9; J gene: TRBJ1-2; clone size: .; D gene: .
CDR3 protein: CASTLSGPSYNEQFF; CDR3 DNA: TGTGCCAGTACCCTCAGCGGACCCTCCTACAATGAGCAGTTCTTC; V gene: TRBV19; J gene: TRBJ2-1; clone size: few; D gene: .
CDR3 protein: CASSYGGREADTQYF; CDR3 DNA: TGTGCCAGCAGTTATGGCGGGAGGGAGGCAGATACGCAGTATTTT; V gene: TRBV6-5; J gene: TRBJ2-3; clone size: few; D gene: TRBD2
CDR3 protein: CASSLGGVTQETQYF; CDR3 DNA: TGTGCCAGCAGCTTAGGCGGCGTAACACAAGAGACCCAGTACTTC; V gene: TRBV11-2; J gene: TRBJ2-5; clone size: .; D gene: .
CDR3 protein: CASSIEGWPNYGYTF; CDR3 DNA: TGTGCCAGTAGTATAGAGGGATGGCCTAACTATGGCTACACCTTC; V gene: TRBV19; J gene: TRBJ1-2; clone size: .; D gene: .
CDR3 protein: CASRGGTLGYQETQYF; CDR3 DNA: TGTGCCAGCCGGGGGGGGACGTTGGGTTACCAAGAGACCCAGTACTTC; V gene: TRBV19; J gene: TRBJ2-5; clone size: .; D gene: TRBD2
CDR3 protein: CASSYGLANEKLFF; CDR3 DNA: TGTGCCAGCAGTTATGGTTTGGCGAATGAAAAACTGTTTTTT; V gene: TRBV6-5; J gene: TRBJ1-4; clone size: once; D gene: .
CDR3 protein: CASCSGTGGSYEQYF; CDR3 DNA: TGTGCCAGCTGCTCCGGGACAGGGGGCTCCTACGAGCAGTACTTC; V gene: TRBV7-6; J gene: TRBJ2-7; clone size: once; D gene: TRBD1
CDR3 protein: CASRGQGRSNQPQHF; CDR3 DNA: TGTGCCAGCCGGGGACAGGGTAGGAGCAATCAGCCCCAGCATTTT; V gene: TRBV6-6; J gene: TRBJ1-5; clone size: .; D gene: TRBD1
CDR3 protein: CASSLSSYEQYF; CDR3 DNA: TGTGCCAGCAGCCTAAGCTCCTACGAGCAGTACTTC; V gene: TRBV28; J gene: TRBJ2-7; clone size: .; D gene: .
CDR3 protein: CSARAGELFF; CDR3 DNA: TGCAGTGCTAGGGCCGGGGAGCTGTTTTTT; V gene: TRBV20-1; J gene: TRBJ2-2; clone size: .; D gene: .
CDR3 protein: CASSPAYSNQPQHF; CDR3 DNA: TGTGCCAGTTCGCCGGCATATAGCAATCAGCCCCAGCATTTT; V gene: TRBV18; J gene: TRBJ1-5; clone size: .; D gene: .
CDR3 protein: CASSDPGSYEQYF; CDR3 DNA: TGTGCCAGCAGTGACCCGGGTTCCTACGAGCAGTACTTC; V gene: TRBV2; J gene: TRBJ2-7; clone size: .; D gene: .
CDR3 protein: CASSPRGSALQETQYF; CDR3 DNA: TGTGCCAGCAGCCCCCGGGGTAGCGCACTTCAAGAGACCCAGTACTTC; V gene: TRBV9; J gene: TRBJ2-5; clone size: once; D gene: .
CDR3 protein: CASALAAGSYNEQFF; CDR3 DNA: TGTGCCAGCGCATTAGCGGCAGGCTCCTACAATGAGCAGTTCTTC; V gene: TRBV7-9; J gene: TRBJ2-1; clone size: .; D gene: .
CDR3 protein: CAISGSGQDRGYTF; CDR3 DNA: TGTGCCATCAGTGGCTCAGGACAGGACCGGGGCTACACCTTC; V gene: TRBV10-3; J gene: TRBJ1-2; clone size: few; D gene: TRBD1
CDR3 protein: CASSEAGRGYTDTQYF; CDR3 DNA: TGTGCCAGCAGTGAAGCTGGGCGGGGGTACACAGATACGCAGTATTTT; V gene: TRBV2; J gene: TRBJ2-3; clone size: .; D gene: TRBD2
CDR3 protein: CASSSRSLAGGPYEQYF; CDR3 DNA: TGTGCCAGCAGCTCAAGATCCTTAGCGGGAGGCCCTTACGAGCAGTACTTC; V gene: TRBV9; J gene: TRBJ2-7; clone size: .; D gene: TRBD2
CDR3 protein: CASSSLGGTEQFF; CDR3 DNA: TGTGCCAGCAGCTCGTTAGGAGGGACGGAGCAGTTCTTC; V gene: TRBV11-2; J gene: TRBJ2-1; clone size: once; D gene: .
CDR3 protein: CASSLYSTDTQYF; CDR3 DNA: TGTGCCAGCAGCTTATACAGCACAGATACGCAGTATTTT; V gene: TRBV5-4; J gene: TRBJ2-3; clone size: .; D gene: .
CDR3 protein: CSVEDWGGQATDTQYF; CDR3 DNA: TGCAGCGTTGAAGATTGGGGGGGACAGGCGACAGATACGCAGTATTTT; V gene: TRBV29-1; J gene: TRBJ2-3; clone size: .; D gene: .
CDR3 protein: CASSETGATNEKLFF; CDR3 DNA: TGTGCCAGCAGTGAAACGGGGGCCACTAATGAAAAACTGTTTTTT; V gene: TRBV6-1; J gene: TRBJ1-4; clone size: .; D gene: .
CDR3 protein: CASSPSGASTDTQYF; CDR3 DNA: TGTGCCAGCTCACCTTCAGGGGCGAGCACAGATACGCAGTATTTT; V gene: TRBV18; J gene: TRBJ2-3; clone size: .; D gene: .
CDR3 protein: CAISDSTGGEQYF; CDR3 DNA: TGTGCCATCAGTGACTCGACAGGCGGAGAGCAGTACTTC; V gene: TRBV10-3; J gene: TRBJ2-7; clone size: once; D gene: .
CDR3 protein: CASSQDRGRADNEQFF; CDR3 DNA: TGCGCCAGCAGCCAAGATCGCGGGAGGGCCGACAATGAGCAGTTCTTC; V gene: TRBV4-1; J gene: TRBJ2-1; clone size: .; D gene: TRBD2
CDR3 protein: CASSLLGASGANVLTF; CDR3 DNA: TGTGCCAGCAGCTTACTAGGGGCGTCTGGGGCCAACGTCCTGACTTTC; V gene: TRBV7-3; J gene: TRBJ2-6; clone size: .; D gene: .
CDR3 protein: CASSLELPEYFSYEQYF; CDR3 DNA: TGTGCCAGCAGCTTGGAACTTCCGGAATACTTCTCCTACGAGCAGTACTTC; V gene: TRBV5-7; J gene: TRBJ2-7; clone size: once; D gene: .
CDR3 protein: CASSSRTSGGTDTQYF; CDR3 DNA: TGTGCCAGCAGTAGCAGAACTAGCGGGGGGACAGATACGCAGTATTTT; V gene: TRBV27; J gene: TRBJ2-3; clone size: .; D gene: TRBD2
CDR3 protein: CASRHRLAGGDRGEQYF; CDR3 DNA: TGTGCCAGCAGACACCGACTAGCGGGAGGGGATAGGGGCGAGCAGTACTTC; V gene: TRBV7-8; J gene: TRBJ2-7; clone size: .; D gene: TRBD2
CDR3 protein: CASSFGETQYF; CDR3 DNA: TGTGCCAGCAGCTTCGGAGAGACCCAGTACTTC; V gene: TRBV5-4; J gene: TRBJ2-5; clone size: once; D gene: .
CDR3 protein: CASSQDPPSRGLRETQYF; CDR3 DNA: TGCGCCAGCAGCCAAGACCCCCCGTCCAGGGGGCTCCGAGAGACCCAGTACTTC; V gene: TRBV4-1; J gene: TRBJ2-5; clone size: .; D gene: TRBD1